This T cell receptor beta chain was sequenced in a study of cytomegalovirus exposure and HLA in healthy donors. Study context: Early release data held some 79 million unique TCRs from HLA-typed donors.

With 60 Vbeta and 13 Jbeta primers, the PCR was carried out. This table comes from immunoSEQ multiplex PCR, and its TCRdb copy is limited to in-frame clones, with some not included. There are under 200,000 clones in the sample; about 70% occur only once, and 2.5% to 3% lies in the top ten. This clone has just a few counts. Its target is not known. Study results and caveats: Three CMV-associated chains proved CMV antigen-specific in vitro. Later analysis placed DRB1 highest and HLA-C lowest in TCR association rates, which differed by HLA locus. An analysis was carried out later, and it reportedly showed fewer N-insertions in an Asian-associated ancestry cluster than the approximately 680-donor mean.

The length of the CDR3 is 15 residues. CDR1 is SGDLS, CDR2 YYNGEE, per germline. V lost 4 bases, J lost 0 bases, and 11 bases lay in between. The TCR was taken from a woman in her 40s in good health and CMV-seropositive. This chain links TRBV9 with TRBJ1-5; D is possibly TRBD1 (6 bases). Sequencing used PBMCs. CDR3 region: CASSPQGSSNQPQHF. The CDR3 DNA is TGTGCCAGCAGCCCCCAGGGGTCTAGCAATCAGCCCCAGCATTTT.